The T cell receptor (beta chain) described here comes from a study of shared clonotypes between healthy human individuals. Study-level information: Plates per donor: three CD4 naive, three CD4 memory, two CD8 naive, one CD8 memory.

Germline V lookup: CDR1 SEHNR, CDR2 FQNEAQ (reference sequence). This CDR3 has 12 residues. Trimming took off 6 bases at V and 7 bases at J, with 10 bases between the two ends. Profiled with immunoSEQ multiplex PCR; TCRdb holds only in-frame clones, not every one. The data show around 1 million clones, 76% seen once. This clone was detected many times. The chain joins TRBV7-9 to TRBJ1-5, with D possibly TRBD1 on 6 matching bases. The source material was memory CD4+ T cells sorted from blood. Subset meaning: CD45RA-negative fraction. The sequence derives from a man aged 18 to 29 in good health. CDR3 loop: CASSRGGQPQHF. The CDR3 nucleotides read TGTGCCAGCAGTAGAGGGGGGCAGCCCCAGCATTTT.